The rows below give T cell receptor beta chains drawn from one sample of a study of blood T cell repertoires in COVID-19. Data came from immunoSEQ multiplex PCR; TCRdb stores just in-frame clones and leaves some out. The sample yields 150,000 to 200,000 clones, approximately 80% seen once. Sequencing input: peripheral blood. These receptors were collected from a human donor in a cohort sampled during active COVID-19. Each CDR3 is given with its conserved first and last residue. A D gene is named only where the DNA matches it firmly. Some rows have no size entry. The others give once, few or many, or a class for an expanded clone.

J gene | D gene | V gene | clone size | CDR3 protein | CDR3 DNA
TRBJ2-1 | . | TRBV24-1 | . | CATSDDRLSEQFF | TGTGCCACCAGTGATGATCGACTGTCTGAGCAGTTCTTC
TRBJ2-5 | TRBD1 | TRBV5-8 | . | CASTPTGTVVETQYF | TGTGCCAGCACCCCCACCGGGACAGTCGTTGAGACCCAGTACTTC
TRBJ1-2 | . | TRBV6-1 | . | CASSERAGPNYGYTF | TGTGCCAGCAGTGAGCGGGCAGGACCTAACTATGGCTACACCTTC
TRBJ1-1 | . | TRBV28 | . | CASLREVGLSNFEAFF | TGTGCCAGCCTGAGGGAAGTGGGACTCTCGAACTTCGAAGCTTTCTTT
TRBJ1-1 | TRBD1 | TRBV6-2/TRBV6-3 | . | CASSNAQGQGNTEAFF | TGTGCCAGCAGTAACGCACAGGGACAGGGGAACACTGAAGCTTTCTTT
TRBJ2-3 | TRBD2 | TRBV24-1 | . | CATSALGGGTDTQYF | TGTGCCACCAGTGCCCTGGGAGGGGGCACAGATACGCAGTATTTT
TRBJ2-7 | . | TRBV4-3 | . | CASSQGRVGEQYF | TGCGCCAGCAGCCAAGGCAGGGTGGGCGAGCAGTACTTC
TRBJ2-7 | . | TRBV4-3 | . | CASSPTDSNSYEQYF | TGCGCCAGCAGCCCCACGGACAGTAACTCCTACGAGCAGTACTTC
TRBJ2-3 | . | TRBV4-1 | . | CASSQSSSSTDTQYF | TGCGCCAGCAGCCAGTCTAGCTCTAGCACAGATACGCAGTATTTT
TRBJ1-4 | . | TRBV6-5 | . | CASSTTGGDEKLFF | TGTGCCAGCAGTACGACAGGAGGAGATGAAAAACTGTTTTTT
TRBJ1-1 | . | TRBV6-5 | once | CASSPLAAMNTEAFF | TGTGCCAGCAGCCCCCTCGCGGCGATGAACACTGAAGCTTTCTTT
TRBJ2-7 | TRBD1 | TRBV28 | . | CASSLSDRGYEQYF | TGTGCCAGCAGTTTATCGGACAGGGGCTACGAGCAGTACTTC
TRBJ2-1 | . | TRBV7-9 | . | CASSLSLSSYNEQFF | TGTGCCAGCAGCTTGTCTCTGAGCTCCTACAATGAGCAGTTCTTC
TRBJ1-5 | TRBD1 | TRBV18 | once | CASSPPGQGAQPQHF | TGTGCCAGCTCACCCCCGGGACAGGGGGCTCAGCCCCAGCATTTT
TRBJ2-7 | . | TRBV7-2 | few | CASSQDTHFYEQYF | TGTGCCAGCAGCCAGGACACACATTTCTACGAGCAGTACTTC
TRBJ1-6 | TRBD1 | TRBV10-3 | once | CAISEGDRVNSPLHF | TGTGCCATCAGTGAGGGGGACAGGGTTAATTCACCCCTCCACTTT
TRBJ2-7 | . | TRBV29-1 | . | CSVKRDSGFYEQYF | TGCAGCGTTAAAAGGGACAGCGGGTTCTACGAGCAGTACTTC
TRBJ1-4 | TRBD1 | TRBV5-4 | once | CASSLRQGARGTNEKLFF | TGTGCCAGCAGCCTACGACAGGGGGCGAGGGGAACTAATGAAAAACTGTTTTTT
TRBJ1-1 | TRBD1 | TRBV6-5 | . | CASSRGQGTEAFF | TGTGCCAGCAGTAGAGGACAGGGGACTGAAGCTTTCTTT
TRBJ2-7 | . | TRBV4-3 | . | CASSQGEASYFDEQYF | TGCGCCAGCAGCCAGGGGGAGGCTAGCTATTTCGACGAGCAGTACTTC